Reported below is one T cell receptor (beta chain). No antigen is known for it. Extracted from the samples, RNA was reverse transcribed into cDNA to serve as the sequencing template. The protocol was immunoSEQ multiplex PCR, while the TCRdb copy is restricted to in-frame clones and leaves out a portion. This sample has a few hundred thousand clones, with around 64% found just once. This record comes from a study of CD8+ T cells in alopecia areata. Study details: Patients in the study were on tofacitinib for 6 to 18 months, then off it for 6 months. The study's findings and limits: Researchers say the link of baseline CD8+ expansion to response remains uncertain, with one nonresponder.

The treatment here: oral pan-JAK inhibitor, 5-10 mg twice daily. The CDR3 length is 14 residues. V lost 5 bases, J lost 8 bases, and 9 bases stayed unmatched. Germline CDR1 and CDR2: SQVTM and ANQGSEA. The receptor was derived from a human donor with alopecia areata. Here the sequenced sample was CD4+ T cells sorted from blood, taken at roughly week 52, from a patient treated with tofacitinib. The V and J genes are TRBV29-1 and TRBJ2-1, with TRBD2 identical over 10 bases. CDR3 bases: TGCAGCGTTCATGAGCGGGGGGGTTACGATGAGCAGTTCTTC. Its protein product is CSVHERGGYDEQFF.